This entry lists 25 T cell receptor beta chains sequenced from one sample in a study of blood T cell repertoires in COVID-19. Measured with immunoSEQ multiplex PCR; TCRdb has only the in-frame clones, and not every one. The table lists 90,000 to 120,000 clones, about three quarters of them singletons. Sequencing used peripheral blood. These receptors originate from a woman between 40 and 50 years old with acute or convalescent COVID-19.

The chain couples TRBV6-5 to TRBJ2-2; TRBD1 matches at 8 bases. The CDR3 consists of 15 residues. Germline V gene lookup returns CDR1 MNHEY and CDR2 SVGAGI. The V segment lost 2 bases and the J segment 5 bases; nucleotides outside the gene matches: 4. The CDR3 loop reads CASSYVRGLTGELFF. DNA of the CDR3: TGTGCCAGCAGTTACGTCAGGGGGCTGACCGGGGAGCTGTTTTTT.

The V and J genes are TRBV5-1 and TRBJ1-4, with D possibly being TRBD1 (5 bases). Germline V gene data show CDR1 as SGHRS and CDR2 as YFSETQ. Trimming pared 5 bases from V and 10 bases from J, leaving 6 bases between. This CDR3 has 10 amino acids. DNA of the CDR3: TGCGCCAGCAGGCAGGGAAAACTGTTTTTT. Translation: CASRQGKLFF.

CDR3 sequence (DNA): TGTGCCAGCAGTGAACAGGGACAGGGCAAGGGGCAGCCCCAGCATTTT. It codes for CASSEQGQGKGQPQHF. This chain uses TRBV2 with TRBJ1-5, with TRBD1 matching over 9 bases. Trimming at V came to 2 bases and at J to 7 bases, leaving 9 bases not matched to a gene. From germline, CDR1 is SNHLY and CDR2 FYNNEI. The CDR3 loop spans 16 amino acids.

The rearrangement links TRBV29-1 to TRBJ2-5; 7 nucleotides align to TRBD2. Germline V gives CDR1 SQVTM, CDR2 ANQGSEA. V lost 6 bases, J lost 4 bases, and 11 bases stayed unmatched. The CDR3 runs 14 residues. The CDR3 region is CSVQGGDGPETQYF. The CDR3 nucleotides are TGCAGCGTCCAGGGAGGGGATGGGCCAGAGACCCAGTACTTC.

For the CDR3, the DNA is TGTGCCAGCAGCGGAGGCCTAACGGACGGCAATCTTGGGCAGTACTTC. Encoded protein: CASSGGLTDGNLGQYF. This chain links TRBV7-6 with TRBJ2-7, with D perhaps TRBD2 (5 bases). CDR3 size: 16 residues. Germline V CDR1 and CDR2: SGHVS, FNYEAQ. The V gene lost 5 bases and the J gene lost 9 bases, with 26 bases spanning the gap.

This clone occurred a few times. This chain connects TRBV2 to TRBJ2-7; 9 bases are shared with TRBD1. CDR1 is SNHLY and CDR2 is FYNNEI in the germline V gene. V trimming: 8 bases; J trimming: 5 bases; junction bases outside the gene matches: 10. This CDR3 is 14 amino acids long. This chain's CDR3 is CASETGGAMNEQYF. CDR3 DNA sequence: TGTGCCAGCGAAACAGGGGGCGCTATGAACGAGCAGTACTTC.

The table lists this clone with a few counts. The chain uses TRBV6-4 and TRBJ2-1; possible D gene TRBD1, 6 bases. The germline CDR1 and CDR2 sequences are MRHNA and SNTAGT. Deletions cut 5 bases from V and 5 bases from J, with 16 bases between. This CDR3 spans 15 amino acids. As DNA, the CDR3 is TGTGCCAGCAGTCCCAGGGGTGGGGAACACAATGAGCAGTTCTTC. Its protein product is CASSPRGGEHNEQFF.

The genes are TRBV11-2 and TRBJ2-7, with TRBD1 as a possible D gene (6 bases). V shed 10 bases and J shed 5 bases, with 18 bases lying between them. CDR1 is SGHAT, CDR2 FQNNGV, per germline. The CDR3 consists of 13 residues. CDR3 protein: CATTLAQGNEQYF. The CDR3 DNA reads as TGTGCCACTACGTTAGCACAGGGTAACGAGCAGTACTTC.

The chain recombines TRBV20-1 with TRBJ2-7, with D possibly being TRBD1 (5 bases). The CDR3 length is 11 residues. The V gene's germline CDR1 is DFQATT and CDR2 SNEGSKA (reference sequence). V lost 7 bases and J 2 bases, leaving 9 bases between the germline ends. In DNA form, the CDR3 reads TGCAGTGGGACACGAACCTACGAGCAGTACTTC. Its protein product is CSGTRTYEQYF.

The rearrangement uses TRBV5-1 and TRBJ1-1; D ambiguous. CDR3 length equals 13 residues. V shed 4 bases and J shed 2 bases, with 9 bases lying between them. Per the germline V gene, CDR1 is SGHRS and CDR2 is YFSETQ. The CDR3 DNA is TGCGCCAGCAGCCCGAACAGAAACACTGAAGCTTTCTTT. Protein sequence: CASSPNRNTEAFF.

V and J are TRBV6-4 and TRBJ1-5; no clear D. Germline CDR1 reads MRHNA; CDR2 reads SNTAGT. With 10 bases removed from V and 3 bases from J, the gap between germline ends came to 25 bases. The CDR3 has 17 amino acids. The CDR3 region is CANTPRGPIFNNQPQHF. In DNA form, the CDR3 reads TGTGCCAATACCCCCCGGGGTCCCATTTTTAACAATCAGCCCCAGCATTTT.

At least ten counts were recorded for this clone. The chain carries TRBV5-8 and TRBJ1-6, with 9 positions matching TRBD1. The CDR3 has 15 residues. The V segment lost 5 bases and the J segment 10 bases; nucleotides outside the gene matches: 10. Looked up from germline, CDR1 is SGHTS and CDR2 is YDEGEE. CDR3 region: CASSEATGGFSPLHF. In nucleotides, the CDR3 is TGTGCCAGCAGTGAGGCGACAGGGGGATTCTCACCCCTCCACTTT.

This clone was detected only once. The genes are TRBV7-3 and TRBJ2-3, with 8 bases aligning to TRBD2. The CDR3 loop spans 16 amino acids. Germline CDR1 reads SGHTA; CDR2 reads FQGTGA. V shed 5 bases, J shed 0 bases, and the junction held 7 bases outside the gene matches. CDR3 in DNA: TGTGCCAGCAGCATTAGCGGGACGTCTAGCACAGATACGCAGTATTTT. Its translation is CASSISGTSSTDTQYF.

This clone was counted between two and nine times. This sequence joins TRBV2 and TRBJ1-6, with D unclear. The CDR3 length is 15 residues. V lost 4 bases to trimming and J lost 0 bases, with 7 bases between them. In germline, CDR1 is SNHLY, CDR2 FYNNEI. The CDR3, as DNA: TGTGCCAGCAGTGGGACTGTCTCCTATAATTCACCCCTCCACTTT. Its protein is CASSGTVSYNSPLHF.

The CDR3 nucleotides read TGTGCCAGCAGCACCGGGACAGGGGGCAATGAGCAGTTCTTC. This codes for CASSTGTGGNEQFF. The gene calls are TRBV5-4 and TRBJ2-1; TRBD1 aligns across 11 bases. V lost 4 bases and J lost 6; bases outside the gene matches: 3. This CDR3 has 14 residues. The V gene's germline CDR1 is SGHNT and CDR2 YYREEE (reference sequence).

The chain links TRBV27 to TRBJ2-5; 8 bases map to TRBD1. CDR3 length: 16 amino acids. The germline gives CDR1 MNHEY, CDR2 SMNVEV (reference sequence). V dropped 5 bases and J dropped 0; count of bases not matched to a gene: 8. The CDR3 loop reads CASSLMGTGYQETQYF. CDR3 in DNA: TGTGCCAGCAGTCTGATGGGGACAGGATACCAAGAGACCCAGTACTTC.

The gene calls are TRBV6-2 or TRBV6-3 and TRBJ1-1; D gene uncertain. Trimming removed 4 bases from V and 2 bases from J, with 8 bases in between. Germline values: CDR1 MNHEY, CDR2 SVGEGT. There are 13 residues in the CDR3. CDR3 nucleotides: TGTGCCAGCAGTTGGCGGGGAAACACTGAAGCTTTCTTT. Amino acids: CASSWRGNTEAFF.

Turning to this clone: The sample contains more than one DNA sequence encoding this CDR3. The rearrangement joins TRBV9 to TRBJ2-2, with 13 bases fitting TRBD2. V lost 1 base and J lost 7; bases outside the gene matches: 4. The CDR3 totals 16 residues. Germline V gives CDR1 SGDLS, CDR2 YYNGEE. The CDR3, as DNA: TGTGCCAGCAGCGTAACTAGCGGGGGGGCTGGCGGGGAGCTGTTTTTT. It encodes CASSVTSGGAGGELFF.

This CDR3 reads CASSLRWGPDNEQFF. Here the CDR3 DNA reads TGTGCCAGCAGCTTAAGGTGGGGGCCAGACAATGAGCAGTTCTTC. This chain uses TRBV11-3 with TRBJ2-1; perhaps TRBD1 as D (6 bases). CDR1 is SGHNT, CDR2 YENEEA, per germline. The CDR3 covers 15 residues. V was pared by 2 bases and J by 5 bases, with 13 bases between.

CDR3 nucleotides: TGTGCCAGCAATTCACAGGGGGCCGGGAACACTGAAGCTTTCTTT. As protein: CASNSQGAGNTEAFF. The gene calls are TRBV2 and TRBJ1-1; 9 nucleotides align to TRBD1. This CDR3 spans 15 amino acids. The V gene's germline CDR1 is SNHLY and CDR2 FYNNEI. The V and J ends lost 7 bases and 1 base, in that order; junction bases with no gene match: 7. Full variable domain (rest looked up from reference TRBV2 and TRBJ1-1): EPEVTQTPSHQVTQMGQEVILRCVPISNHLYFYWYRQILGQKVEFLVSFYNNEISEKSEIFDDQFSVERPDGSNFTLKIRSTKLEDSAMYFCASNSQGAGNTEAFFGQGTRLTVV.

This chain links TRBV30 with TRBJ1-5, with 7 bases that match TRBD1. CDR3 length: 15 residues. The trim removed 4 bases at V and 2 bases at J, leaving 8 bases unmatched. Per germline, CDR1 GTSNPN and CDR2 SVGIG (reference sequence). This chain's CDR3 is CAWTLKGAGNQPQHF. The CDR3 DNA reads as TGTGCCTGGACCCTAAAGGGGGCGGGCAATCAGCCCCAGCATTTT.

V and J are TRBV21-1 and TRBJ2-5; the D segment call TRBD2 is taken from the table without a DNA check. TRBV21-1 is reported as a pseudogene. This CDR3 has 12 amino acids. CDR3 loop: CASSKSIETQYF. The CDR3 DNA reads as TGTGCCAGCAGCAAGAGTATAGAGACCCAGTACTTC.

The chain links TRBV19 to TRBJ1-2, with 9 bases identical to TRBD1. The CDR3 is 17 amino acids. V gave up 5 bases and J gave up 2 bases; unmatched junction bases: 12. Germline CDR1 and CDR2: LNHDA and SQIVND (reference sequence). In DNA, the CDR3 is TGTGCCAGTAGTCTGCCTCAGACCGGGACAGGGAACTATGGCTACACCTTC. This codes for CASSLPQTGTGNYGYTF.

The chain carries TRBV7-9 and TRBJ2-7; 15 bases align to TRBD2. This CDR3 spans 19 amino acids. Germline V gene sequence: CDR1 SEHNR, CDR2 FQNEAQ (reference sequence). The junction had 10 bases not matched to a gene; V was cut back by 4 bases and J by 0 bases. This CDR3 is CASSSTGTSGGTISYEQYF. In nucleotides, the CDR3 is TGTGCCAGCAGCTCGACCGGGACTAGCGGGGGGACTATCTCCTACGAGCAGTACTTC.

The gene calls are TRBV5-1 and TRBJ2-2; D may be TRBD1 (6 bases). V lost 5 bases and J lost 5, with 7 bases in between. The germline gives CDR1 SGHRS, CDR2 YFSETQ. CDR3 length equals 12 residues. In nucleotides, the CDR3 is TGCGCCAGCAGGAGGGGGACCGGGGAGCTGTTTTTT. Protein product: CASRRGTGELFF.